This TCR beta chain is drawn from a study of CD8 T cells in Susac syndrome. Study-level findings and limits: The study's TCR sequencing and HLA analysis drew on a certain number of individuals. That number was acknowledged as relatively small.

The V and J ends lost 6 bases and 4 bases respectively, with 13 bases between them. This CDR3 comprises 13 residues. CDR1 and CDR2 (germline): SQVTM, ANQGSEA. Random hexamers primed reverse transcription of about 0.45 to 1 ug RNA. immunoSEQ multiplex PCR amplified TCR beta CDR3 across 54 Vbeta, 13 Jbeta. TCRdb ran MiXCR on the immunoSEQ multiplex PCR reads and lists one entry per CDR3 protein. The sample consists of under 200,000 distinct CDR3 sequences, roughly 94% of them appearing once. Concerning this clonotype: Its antigen remains unknown.

From blood CD8+ and CD4+ T cells, TCR beta sequences were generated. Healthy donors served as age- and sex-matched controls. The rearrangement links TRBV29-1 to TRBJ1-3; no clear D. This TCR came from a human donor in good health. The sequencing sample was made of CD4+ T cells from PBMCs. The CDR3 DNA follows: TGCAGCGTGGGGTGGGGTGAAGGAAACACCATATATTTT. Translated, it gives CSVGWGEGNTIYF.